The clone carrying this TCR beta chain was picked up one time. This sample stems from a study of OX40 agonist ivuxolimab in advanced cancers. Libraries were prepared by immunoSEQ multiplex PCR; TCRdb keeps only in-frame clonotypes and omits some of them. Among over 50,000 clones listed, 65% to 85% were seen once. The germline gives CDR1 SGHVS, CDR2 FQNEAQ. With V trimmed by 5 bases and J by 0 bases, 8 bases remained unmatched. The CDR3 consists of 18 residues. The source is an adult with an advanced solid tumor such as melanoma, head and neck, liver or kidney cancer. This specimen was CD4+ or CD8+ T cells sorted from blood, taken in a trial of the OX40 agonist ivuxolimab. The chain couples TRBV7-8 to TRBJ2-1, with TRBD2 identical over 12 bases. CDR3 in DNA: TGTGCCAGCAGCCCCCGGACTAGCGGGGTCCTCTCCTACAATGAGCAGTTCTTC. Translating gives CASSPRTSGVLSYNEQFF.